Listed below are T cell receptor beta chains from one sample, sequenced in a study of blood T cell repertoires in COVID-19. The method was immunoSEQ multiplex PCR; TCRdb's version includes in-frame clones alone and lacks a portion of them. The profile shows about 120,000 clones, 90% of them singletons. The sequencing sample was made of peripheral blood. The receptors derive from a human donor with active COVID-19. The donor label of this sample is uncertain. Both conserved end residues are part of each CDR3. The D gene is left open where the match is weak. Only part of the rows carry a size: once, few, many, or a class if the clone is expanded.

V gene	D gene	clone size	J gene	CDR3 DNA	CDR3 protein
TRBV5-1	.	.	TRBJ1-1	TGCGCCAGCAGGGTATCTATTCTAGACACTGAAGCTTTCTTT	CASRVSILDTEAFF
TRBV27	TRBD1	.	TRBJ2-2	TGTGCCAGCAGTTTACCGACCGGGACAGGGGGCATCGGCACCGGGGAGCTGTTTTTT	CASSLPTGTGGIGTGELFF
TRBV29-1	.	.	TRBJ1-2	TGCAGCGTTGACAGAAACTATGGCTACACCTTC	CSVDRNYGYTF
TRBV2	TRBD1	many	TRBJ1-2	TGTGCCAGCAGGGAACAGGGGCCGAGTGGGGGCTACACCTTC	CASREQGPSGGYTF
TRBV18	TRBD1	.	TRBJ1-1	TGTGCCAGCTCACGAAATACCCAGGGGGCCGTTGGGAACACTGAAGCTTTCTTT	CASSRNTQGAVGNTEAFF
TRBV10-2	.	few	TRBJ2-5	TGCGCCAGCAAGGGGTTTCCCAGACAAGAGACCCAGTACTTC	CASKGFPRQETQYF
TRBV18	.	.	TRBJ2-7	TGTGCCAGCTCACCACAAGGGCAGGGCCAAGGTAGTAGGAGCTCCTACGAGCAGTACTTC	CASSPQGQGQGSRSSYEQYF
TRBV7-2	TRBD1	.	TRBJ2-2	TGTGCCAGCAGCCCGACAGGGGCCCAGGGAGGGGAGCTGTTTTTT	CASSPTGAQGGELFF
TRBV4-3	.	.	TRBJ1-5	TGCGCCAGCAGCCAAGAAAGTTGGAGACCCCTGCCAAATCAGCCCCAGCATTTT	CASSQESWRPLPNQPQHF
TRBV6-5	.	.	TRBJ2-3	TGTGCCAGCATGCGGGGACGGACGGCAGATACGCAGTATTTT	CASMRGRTADTQYF
TRBV5-1	.	.	TRBJ1-2	TGCGCCAGCAGCTCACAGCACACCATACCAAACTATGGCTACACCTTC	CASSSQHTIPNYGYTF
TRBV18	TRBD2	.	TRBJ2-3	TGTGCCAGCTCACCCGGACTAGCGGGGAACCTGGCAGATACGCAGTATTTT	CASSPGLAGNLADTQYF
TRBV29-1	TRBD1	.	TRBJ2-7	TGCAGCGTTTTCCAGGGGGCCTACGAGCAGTACTTC	CSVFQGAYEQYF
TRBV7-2	.	once	TRBJ2-7	TGTGCCAGCAGCTTAGGGTCATCAACGGGGTCTTACGAGCAGTACTTC	CASSLGSSTGSYEQYF
TRBV6-6	.	once	TRBJ1-2	TGTGCCAGCAGTTACTCGTCAATCGAGCCCTATGGCTACACCTTC	CASSYSSIEPYGYTF
TRBV7-2	TRBD2	.	TRBJ2-3	TGTGCCAGCAGGGTCCCGAGTACGGGGGGAGCCACAGATACGCAGTATTTT	CASRVPSTGGATDTQYF
TRBV7-6	TRBD2	.	TRBJ2-1	TGTGCCAGCAGCTTAGAACCCGTCGGCGGGGGAGGAGACTATGAGCAGTTCTTC	CASSLEPVGGGGDYEQFF
TRBV5-5	TRBD2	.	TRBJ2-1	TGTGCCAGCGCACGTAGCGGGGGGTACAATGAGCAGTTCTTC	CASARSGGYNEQFF
TRBV11-2	TRBD1	.	TRBJ2-2	TGTGCCAGCAGCTTAGAGGTTCTATCAAGGACAGGGTCTAACACCGGGGAGCTGTTTTTT	CASSLEVLSRTGSNTGELFF
TRBV6-1	.	once	TRBJ1-5	TGTGCCAGCAGTGAACAGGATGGGGCTCAGCCCCAGCATTTT	CASSEQDGAQPQHF
TRBV5-1	TRBD1	.	TRBJ2-1	TGCGCCAGCAGCTGGACAGGCCGCCCCAATGAGCAGTTCTTC	CASSWTGRPNEQFF
TRBV7-6	.	.	TRBJ1-2	TGTGCCAGCAGCCCATCCTCCCGACTGCCCGCCTCGGTCGTCACCTTC	CASSPSSRLPASVVTF
TRBV13	TRBD1	.	TRBJ2-7	TGTGCCAGCAGCTTAGGGGAGCTCTGGGACAGGGGGCTAAGGGAGCAGTACTTC	CASSLGELWDRGLREQYF
TRBV24-1	TRBD1	.	TRBJ1-4	TGTGCCACCAGTGACCGCGGACAGGGTAAAACTAATGAAAAACTGTTTTTT	CATSDRGQGKTNEKLFF
TRBV6-5	.	.	TRBJ1-3	TGTGCCAGCAGCCCGGGGGAGGGTCACACCATATATTTT	CASSPGEGHTIYF
TRBV11-3	.	once	TRBJ2-6	TGTGCCAGCAGCTTTCACACCGGGAGCATCATGACTTTC	CASSFHTGSIMTF
TRBV19	TRBD1	.	TRBJ1-2	TGTGCAAGTCACCGAACAGGGGACCGGATTTATGGCTACACCTTC	CASHRTGDRIYGYTF
TRBV5-7	.	.	TRBJ1-1	TGTGCCAGCAGCTTGAGGGTGACAGTACTACCGAACACTGAAGCTTTCTTT	CASSLRVTVLPNTEAFF
TRBV5-1	TRBD1	.	TRBJ2-5	TGCGCCAGCAGCACCGGGGACAGCTACCAAGAGACCCAGTACTTC	CASSTGDSYQETQYF
TRBV18	.	.	TRBJ1-6	TGTGCCAGCTCACCACAGGACACCATTAATAATTCACCCCTCCACTTT	CASSPQDTINNSPLHF
TRBV11-2	.	.	TRBJ1-2	TGTGCCAGCAGCTTAGGGGCAGGGTCGGGCTATGGCTACACCTTC	CASSLGAGSGYGYTF
TRBV6-5	TRBD1	.	TRBJ1-5	TGTGCCAGCAGACCGACAGGGAGTCAGCCCCAGCATTTT	CASRPTGSQPQHF
TRBV2	.	.	TRBJ1-2	TGTGCCAGCAGTGAAGCGCGCTCGGGGGGCTACACCTTC	CASSEARSGGYTF
TRBV7-9	.	.	TRBJ1-6	TGTGCCAGCAGACCGAACAGGGTCGAGAATTCACCCCTCCACTTT	CASRPNRVENSPLHF
TRBV25-1	.	.	TRBJ1-2	TGTGCCACCTCCGCGGGGGTTGGAGGCTACACCTTC	CATSAGVGGYTF
TRBV3-1/TRBV3-2	.	once	TRBJ2-2	TGTGCCAGCCGACTAGGGACGGTGACGAACACCGGGGAGCTGTTTTTT	CASRLGTVTNTGELFF
TRBV4-3	.	.	TRBJ1-2	TGCGCCAGCAGCCAAGCGGCGGCGGGGGGCTATGGCTACACCTTC	CASSQAAAGGYGYTF
TRBV12-5	TRBD1	.	TRBJ1-1	TGTGCTAGTGGGGGGACAGGGGTTGGGAACACTGAAGCTTTCTTT	CASGGTGVGNTEAFF
TRBV19	TRBD1	.	TRBJ2-2	TGTGCCAGTAGCGGGACAGGGGGTGAAAGTACCGGGGAGCTGTTTTTT	CASSGTGGESTGELFF
TRBV7-2	.	.	TRBJ1-6	TGTGCCAGCAGCTTAGGGCCCTATAATTCACCCCTCCACTTT	CASSLGPYNSPLHF
TRBV28	TRBD1	.	TRBJ2-7	TGTGCCAGCAGAACCGGGACAGCGCCCTACGAGCAGTACTTC	CASRTGTAPYEQYF
TRBV6-6	TRBD2	.	TRBJ2-1	TGTGCCAGCAGTTACGATCCAGCGGGGGGGGACAATGAGCAGTTCTTC	CASSYDPAGGDNEQFF
TRBV7-2	TRBD1	.	TRBJ1-2	TGTGCCAGCAGCTTGGGGACAGGGGGTAATTACGGCTACACCTTC	CASSLGTGGNYGYTF
TRBV5-1	.	.	TRBJ1-6	TGCGCCAGCAGCTTGGACGAGGGGAGGGCCTTCTCACCCCTCCACTTT	CASSLDEGRAFSPLHF
TRBV5-4	TRBD2	.	TRBJ2-1	TGTGCCAGCAGCTTACCCGGGACTAGGACGGACAATGAGCAGTTCTTC	CASSLPGTRTDNEQFF
TRBV2	.	.	TRBJ1-2	TGTGCCAGCAGTATAGGACAGCCACTTAACTATGGCTACACCTTC	CASSIGQPLNYGYTF
TRBV5-1	TRBD2	.	TRBJ2-7	TGCGCCAGCAGCTTGGATCCAGCGGGGGGCCGCAACGAGCAGTACTTC	CASSLDPAGGRNEQYF
TRBV4-1	TRBD1	once	TRBJ1-6	TGCGCCAGCAGCTTGACAGGGGGTGGGTCGTTTGTTTCACCCCTCCACTTT	CASSLTGGGSFVSPLHF
TRBV24-1	TRBD1	.	TRBJ2-1	TGTGCCACCAGTGGACAGGGTGATGTCAATGAGCAGTTCTTC	CATSGQGDVNEQFF
TRBV4-2	TRBD1	.	TRBJ1-2	TGTGCCAGCAGCCCCCCGGGACAGGGCACGAGTGGCTACACCTTC	CASSPPGQGTSGYTF
TRBV6-2/TRBV6-3	TRBD1	.	TRBJ1-5	TGTGCCAGCAGCCGAGACAGGGTAAATCAGCCCCAGCATTTT	CASSRDRVNQPQHF
TRBV28	TRBD2	.	TRBJ2-1	TGTGCCAGCAGTTTTCCTAGCGGGAGGAATGAGCAGTTCTTC	CASSFPSGRNEQFF
TRBV7-2	.	.	TRBJ2-7	TGTGCCAGCAGCTTAGTAGTCTACGAGCAGTACTTC	CASSLVVYEQYF
TRBV11-3	.	once	TRBJ1-2	TGTGCCAGCAGCTTAGGGCAGGGAGGAGGCTACACCTTC	CASSLGQGGGYTF